This T cell receptor (beta chain) was identified in a study of blood T cell repertoires in COVID-19. Looking at the study overall: Samples of COVID-19 (acute and convalescent) were obtained from the United States, Italy and Spain. Nucleic acid was either cDNA or gDNA, and it came from T cells, B-cell-depleted T cells, or PBMCs.

V lost 0 bases and J 5 bases, leaving 13 bases between the germline ends. Germline lookup yields CDR1 MNHNS and CDR2 SASEGT. The CDR3 covers 15 residues. Source study methods: Nucleated cell counts were estimated from reference gene primer amplification. Repertoires were generated with immunoSEQ multiplex PCR, while TCRdb's copy carries only in-frame clones and drops some. D and trimming come from the DNA, and the V and J calls and clone size come from that table. The sample has about 220,000 clones; around 90% are singletons. Participants were aged about 18 to 100 years from about two dozen US areas.

This chain connects TRBV6-1 to TRBJ1-2; D might be TRBD1 (6 bases). Sequencing input: PBMCs or T cells enriched from blood (not recorded which). This clonotype was obtained from a woman aged 25 to 39 who had recovered from COVID-19. CDR3 in amino acids: CASSEAGTGFYGYTF. For the CDR3, the DNA is TGTGCCAGCAGTGAAGCCGGAACAGGGTTTTATGGCTACACCTTC.